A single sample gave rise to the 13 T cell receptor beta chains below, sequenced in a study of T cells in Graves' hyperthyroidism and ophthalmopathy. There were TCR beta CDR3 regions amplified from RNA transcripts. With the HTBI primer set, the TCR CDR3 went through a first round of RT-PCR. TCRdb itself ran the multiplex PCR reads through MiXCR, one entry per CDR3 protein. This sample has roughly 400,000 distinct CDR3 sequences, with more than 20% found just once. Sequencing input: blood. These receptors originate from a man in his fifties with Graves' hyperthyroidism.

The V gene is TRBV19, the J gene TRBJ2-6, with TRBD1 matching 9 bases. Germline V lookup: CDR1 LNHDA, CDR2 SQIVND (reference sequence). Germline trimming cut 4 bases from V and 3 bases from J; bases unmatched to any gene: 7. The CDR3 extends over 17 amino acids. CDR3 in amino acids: CASSTIQGARGANVLTF. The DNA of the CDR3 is TGTGCCAGTAGTACCATACAGGGGGCGCGTGGGGCCAACGTCCTGACTTTC.

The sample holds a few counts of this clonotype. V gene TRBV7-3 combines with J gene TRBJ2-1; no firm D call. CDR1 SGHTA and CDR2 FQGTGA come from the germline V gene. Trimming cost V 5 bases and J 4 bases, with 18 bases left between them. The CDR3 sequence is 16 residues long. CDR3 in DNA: TGTGCCAGCAGCCCCGTTGGAGCTGCTAATTACAATGAGCAGTTCTTC. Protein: CASSPVGAANYNEQFF.

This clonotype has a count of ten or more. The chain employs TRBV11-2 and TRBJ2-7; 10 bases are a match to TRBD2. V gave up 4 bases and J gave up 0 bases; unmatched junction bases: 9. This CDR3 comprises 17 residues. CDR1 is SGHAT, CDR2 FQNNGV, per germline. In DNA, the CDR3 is TGTGCCAGCAGCTCCTCCGTCTCTAGCGGGAGCTCCTACGAGCAGTACTTC. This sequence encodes CASSSSVSSGSSYEQYF.

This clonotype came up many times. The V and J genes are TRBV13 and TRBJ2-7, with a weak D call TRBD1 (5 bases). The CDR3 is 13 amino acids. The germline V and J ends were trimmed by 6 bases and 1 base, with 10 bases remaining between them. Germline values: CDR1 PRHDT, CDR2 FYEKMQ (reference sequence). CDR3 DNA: TGTGCCAGCAGTACTCAGGGATCCTACGAGCAGTACTTC. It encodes CASSTQGSYEQYF.

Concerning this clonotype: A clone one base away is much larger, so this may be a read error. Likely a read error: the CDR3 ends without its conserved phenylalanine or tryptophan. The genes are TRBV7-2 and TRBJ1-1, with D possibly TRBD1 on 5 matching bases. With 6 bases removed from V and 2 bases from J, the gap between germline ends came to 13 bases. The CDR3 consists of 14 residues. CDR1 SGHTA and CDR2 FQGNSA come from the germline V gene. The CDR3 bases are TGTGCCAGCAGTACGACAGAGCTAAACACTGAAGCTTTCTAT. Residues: CASSTTELNTEAFY.

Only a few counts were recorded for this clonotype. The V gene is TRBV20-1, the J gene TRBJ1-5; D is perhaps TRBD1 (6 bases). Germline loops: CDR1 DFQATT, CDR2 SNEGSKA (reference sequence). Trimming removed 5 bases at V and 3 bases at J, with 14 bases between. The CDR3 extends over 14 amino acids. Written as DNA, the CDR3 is TGCAGTGCTGCAAGACAGGCAAACAATCAGCCCCAGCATTTT. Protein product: CSAARQANNQPQHF.

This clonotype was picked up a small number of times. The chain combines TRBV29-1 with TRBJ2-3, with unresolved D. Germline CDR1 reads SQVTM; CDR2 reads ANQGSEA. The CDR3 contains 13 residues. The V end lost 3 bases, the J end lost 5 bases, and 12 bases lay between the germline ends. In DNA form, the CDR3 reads TGCAGCGTTGATTCCTTGAGTGTAGATACGCAGTATTTT. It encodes CSVDSLSVDTQYF.

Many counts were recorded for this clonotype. The CDR3 loop is CASSSGGGTTNYGYTF. The CDR3 nucleotides read TGTGCCAGCAGCTCCGGGGGGGGGACGACTAACTATGGCTACACCTTC. This chain connects TRBV6-1 to TRBJ1-2; maybe TRBD1 (5 bases). The CDR3 runs to 16 residues. The germline V and J ends were trimmed by 6 bases and 0 bases, with 17 bases remaining between them. CDR1 and CDR2 from the germline V gene are MNHNS and SASEGT.

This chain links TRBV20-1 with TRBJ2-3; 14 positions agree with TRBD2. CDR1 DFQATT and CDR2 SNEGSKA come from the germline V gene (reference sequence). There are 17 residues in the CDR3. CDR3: CNAGLAGGRGSTDTQYF. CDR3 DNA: TGCAATGCCGGACTAGCGGGAGGCCGCGGGAGCACAGATACGCAGTATTTT.

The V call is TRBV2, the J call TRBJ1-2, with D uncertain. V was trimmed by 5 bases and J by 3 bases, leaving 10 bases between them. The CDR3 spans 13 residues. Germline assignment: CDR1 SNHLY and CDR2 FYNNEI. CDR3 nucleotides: TGTGCCAGCAGTCCTGGACTGTACTATGGCTACACCTTC. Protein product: CASSPGLYYGYTF.

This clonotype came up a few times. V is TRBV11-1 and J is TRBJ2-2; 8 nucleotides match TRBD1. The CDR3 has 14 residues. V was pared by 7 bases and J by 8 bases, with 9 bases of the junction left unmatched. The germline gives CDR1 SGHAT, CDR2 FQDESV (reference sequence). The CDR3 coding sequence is TGTGCCAGCACATTCCCGGACAGGGTTGGGGAGCTGTTTTTT. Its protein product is CASTFPDRVGELFF.

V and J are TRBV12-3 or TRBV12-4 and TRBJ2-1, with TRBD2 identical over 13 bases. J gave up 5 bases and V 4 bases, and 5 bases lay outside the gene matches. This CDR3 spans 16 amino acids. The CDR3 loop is CASSSALAGGDNEQFF. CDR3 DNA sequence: TGTGCCAGCAGTTCCGCACTAGCGGGGGGGGACAATGAGCAGTTCTTC.

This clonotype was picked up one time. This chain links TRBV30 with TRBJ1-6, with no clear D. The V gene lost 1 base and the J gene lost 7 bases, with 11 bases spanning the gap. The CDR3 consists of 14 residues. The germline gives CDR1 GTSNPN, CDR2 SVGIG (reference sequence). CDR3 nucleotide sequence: TGTGCCTGGAGTGCTGCAGACGGCAATTCACCCCTCCACTTT. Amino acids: CAWSAADGNSPLHF.